This T cell receptor (beta chain) derives from a study of OX40 agonist ivuxolimab in advanced cancers. TCRdb's copy holds only in-frame clones and misses some; the assay was immunoSEQ multiplex PCR. The table records tens of thousands of clones, approximately 80% of them present only once. This CDR3 has 14 residues. V shed 5 bases and J shed 0 bases, with 8 bases lying between them. Germline loops: CDR1 LNHDA, CDR2 SQIVND (reference sequence). The chain has TRBV19 and TRBJ1-5, with D unresolved. Sequences were derived from CD4+ or CD8+ T cells sorted from blood, sampled in a trial of the OX40 agonist ivuxolimab. This clonotype was obtained from an adult with an advanced solid tumor such as melanoma, head and neck, liver or kidney cancer. CDR3 in amino acids: CASSPTSSNQPQHF. CDR3 sequence (DNA): TGTGCCAGTAGTCCAACCAGTAGCAATCAGCCCCAGCATTTT.